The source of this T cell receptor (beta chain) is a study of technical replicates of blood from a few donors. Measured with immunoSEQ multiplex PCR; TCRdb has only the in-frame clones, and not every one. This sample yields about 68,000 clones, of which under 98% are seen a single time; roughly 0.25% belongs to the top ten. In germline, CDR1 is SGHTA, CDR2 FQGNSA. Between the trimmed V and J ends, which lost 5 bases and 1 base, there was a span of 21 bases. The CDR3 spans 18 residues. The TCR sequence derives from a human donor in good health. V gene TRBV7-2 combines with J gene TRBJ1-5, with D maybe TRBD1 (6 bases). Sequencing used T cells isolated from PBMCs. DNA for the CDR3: TGTGCCAGCAGCCTCAACTTATGGGGGCACCCCAGCAATCAGCCCCAGCATTTT. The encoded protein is CASSLNLWGHPSNQPQHF. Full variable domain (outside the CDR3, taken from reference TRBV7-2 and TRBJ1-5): GAGVSQSPSNKVTEKGKDVELRCDPISGHTALYWYRQSLGQGLEFLIYFQGNSAPDKSGLPSDRFSAERTGGSVSTLTIQRTQQEDSAVYLCASSLNLWGHPSNQPQHFGDGTRLSIL.